Listed below are T cell receptor beta chains from one sample, sequenced in a study of blood T cell repertoires in COVID-19. The method was immunoSEQ multiplex PCR; TCRdb's version includes in-frame clones alone and lacks a portion of them. The top ten clones hold about 13% of a sample with 84,000 or so clones, over 75% of them seen once. Sequences were obtained from peripheral blood. The receptors come from a human donor in a cohort sampled during active COVID-19. The CDR3 runs from the conserved cysteine through the conserved F or W. A D gene is named only where the DNA matches it firmly. The size of a clone is reported for some rows only, either as once, few or many, or as a class for expanded clones.

d_gene,abundance,v_gene,len,j_gene,CDR3nt,CDR3aa
-,-,TRBV11-1,13,TRBJ1-1,TGTGCCAGCAGCTTCAGCTCGGGCACTGAAGCTTTCTTT,CASSFSSGTEAFF
TRBD1,-,TRBV18,17,TRBJ1-2,TGTGCCAGCTCACCTCAAAACCGACAGGGGCGTAACTATGGCTACACCTTC,CASSPQNRQGRNYGYTF
TRBD2,-,TRBV7-7,15,TRBJ2-5,TGTGCTAGCAGCTTAGCGGGGGCCCCTCAAGAGACCCAGTACTTC,CASSLAGAPQETQYF
-,-,TRBV3-1/TRBV3-2,15,TRBJ2-2,TGTGCCAGCAGCCAAGTGACAGAGAACACCGGGGAGCTGTTTTTT,CASSQVTENTGELFF
-,-,TRBV6-5,15,TRBJ2-1,TGTGCCAGCAGTAACCGGGGTCCTATCTACAATGAGCAGTTCTTC,CASSNRGPIYNEQFF
-,-,TRBV19,14,TRBJ1-1,TGTGCCAGTAGTATCAGGGTGGGGCTCAGTGAAGCTTTCTTT,CASSIRVGLSEAFF
TRBD1,many,TRBV2,14,TRBJ2-1,TGTGCCAGCAGTCCCGGGACAGGGTTCAATGAGCAGTTCTTC,CASSPGTGFNEQFF
-,-,TRBV4-3,17,TRBJ1-1,TGCGCCAGCAGCCAAGTCCTTTTCAGGGGAGGGGGCACTGAAGCTTTCTTT,CASSQVLFRGGGTEAFF
TRBD1,-,TRBV27,15,TRBJ2-7,TGTGCCAGCAGTTCGACAACAGGGGTTATTTACGAGCAGTACTTC,CASSSTTGVIYEQYF
-,-,TRBV18,15,TRBJ1-3,TGTGCCAGCTCACCACTGGGGGCGCCCGGAAACACCATATATTTT,CASSPLGAPGNTIYF
-,-,TRBV3-1/TRBV3-2,15,TRBJ1-5,TGTGCCAGCAGCCTCGGGTCGTGGAGCAATCAGCCCCAGCATTTT,CASSLGSWSNQPQHF
-,-,TRBV9,13,TRBJ2-3,TGTGCCAGCAGCGTAGCTAGTCCAGATACGCAGTATTTT,CASSVASPDTQYF
-,few,TRBV7-2,14,TRBJ2-7,TGTGCCAGCAGCTTAGCGCCAGGGACCTACGAGCAGTACTTC,CASSLAPGTYEQYF
-,once,TRBV3-1/TRBV3-2,15,TRBJ2-7,TGTGCCAGCAGCCCGAGATCGGGAGCACTCTACGAGCAGTACTTC,CASSPRSGALYEQYF
TRBD2,-,TRBV7-8,18,TRBJ2-3,TGTGCCAGCAGCTTAGGGAGGGGAGGGACTACGAACACAGATACGCAGTATTTT,CASSLGRGGTTNTDTQYF
-,-,TRBV6-2/TRBV6-3,15,TRBJ1-2,TGTGCCAGCAGTGCTGGACAGATTTTCACCTATGGCTACACCTTC,CASSAGQIFTYGYTF
TRBD1,-,TRBV11-2,14,TRBJ1-4,TGTGCCAGCAGCCCGGGGACAGGGCAGGATTTCGGGTTTTTT,CASSPGTGQDFGFF
-,-,TRBV9,14,TRBJ1-6,TGTGCCAGCAGCGTAGGCCCAGGGGATTCACCCCTCCACTTT,CASSVGPGDSPLHF
-,-,TRBV5-6,15,TRBJ1-2,TGTGCCAGCAGCTATCGGGACATTACTAACTATGGCTACACCTTC,CASSYRDITNYGYTF
-,-,TRBV10-1,13,TRBJ2-5,TGCGCCAGCCCCCAGGGGCGAGGGGCGACCCAGTACTTC,CASPQGRGATQYF
-,-,TRBV24-1,13,TRBJ2-7,TGTGCCACCAGTGATCCGAGCACCTACGAGCAGTACTTC,CATSDPSTYEQYF
TRBD2,-,TRBV3-1/TRBV3-2,16,TRBJ2-5,TGTGCCAGCAGTCCCGGACTAGCGGGGGGTGGAAAGACCCAGTACTTC,CASSPGLAGGGKTQYF
-,-,TRBV3-1/TRBV3-2,15,TRBJ2-3,TGTGCCAGCAGCCAAGATCTGGGCAGCCGTAATACGCAGTATTTT,CASSQDLGSRNTQYF
-,-,TRBV7-9,13,TRBJ1-2,TGTGCCAGCAGCTTAGTGCAGGTCGATGGCTACACCTTC,CASSLVQVDGYTF
TRBD2,-,TRBV5-5,18,TRBJ2-3,TGTGCCAGCAGCTTGGTTATGGCTAGCGGGGGGAGCACAGATACGCAGTATTTT,CASSLVMASGGSTDTQYF
-,-,TRBV9,20,TRBJ1-3,TGTGCCAGCAGCGTACTGGGGCTTTACGCCGGGGGGGGCTCTGGAAACACCATATATTTT,CASSVLGLYAGGGSGNTIYF
-,-,TRBV5-5,19,TRBJ1-3,TGTGCCAGCAGCCCCACCCCCATCCACAGACAAAGCTCTGGAAACACCATATATTTT,CASSPTPIHRQSSGNTIYF
-,once,TRBV6-1,16,TRBJ1-6,TGTGCCAGCAGTGAAGGAGTGGGCTACTATAATTCACCCCTCCACTTT,CASSEGVGYYNSPLHF
-,many,TRBV5-1,14,TRBJ1-1,TGCGCCAGCAGGGAGCGAGGGATGCACACTGAAGCTTTCTTT,CASRERGMHTEAFF